This T cell receptor (beta chain) was documented in a study of T-cell memory formation after mild COVID-19. Whole-study context: Largely, the TCR clusters proved donor specific.

TCRdb analysed the 5' RACE reads with MiXCR anew, one entry per CDR3 protein. The profile covers some 310,000 distinct CDR3 sequences, with 20% to 25% appearing a single time and approximately 22% taken by the ten largest. Study observations and caveats: The CD4+ clones that contracted clustered mainly within CM and EM, and the CD8+ clones concentrated in EMRA. Cross-reactive memory apparently joined, as some responding clones appeared in pre-infection memory.

A few counts support this clonotype. Its antigen is undetermined. The CDR3 covers 14 residues. From germline, CDR1 is DFQATT and CDR2 SNEGSKA (reference sequence). V lost 6 bases and J lost 1; bases outside the gene matches: 7. The V and J genes are TRBV20-1 and TRBJ2-3, with TRBD1 identical over 7 bases. Sequencing was done on a sample of PBMCs or a T cell subset sorted from them (not recorded which). The sequence was obtained from a man in his late teens or twenties who had mild COVID-19 (a few samples of this study predate the infection). Cell type and time point are not known. The CDR3 region has the DNA TGCAGTGCGCAGAGGGGGCGCGGCACAGATACGCAGTATTTT. As protein: CSAQRGRGTDTQYF.